This TCR beta chain was sequenced in a study of blood T cell repertoires in COVID-19. Overall study: The analysed material was cDNA or gDNA that came from T cells, B-cell-depleted T cells, or PBMCs.

This CDR3 region has 15 residues. Germline assignment: CDR1 WNHNN and CDR2 SYGVQD (reference sequence). The J segment lost 7 bases and the V segment lost 7 bases, leaving 15 bases of the junction unmatched. The study counted Cohort 3 donors as recovered given two negative PCRs, clearance, or symptom resolution. TCRdb's copy holds only in-frame clones and misses some; the assay was immunoSEQ multiplex PCR. The sample contains about 64,000 clones, roughly 91% of which appear only once. The clonotype comes from a woman in her 40s who had recovered from COVID-19. This chain connects TRBV10-1 to TRBJ1-2; 7 positions match TRBD1. The sample comprised PBMCs or T cells enriched from blood (not recorded which). In DNA, the CDR3 is TGCGCCAGCACGAACAGGGGTCGGTACTTGGGTGGCTACACCTTC. Translated, it gives CASTNRGRYLGGYTF.